The 19 T cell receptor beta chains in this list originate from one sample, sequenced in a study of blood T cell repertoires in COVID-19. Sequencing was performed with immunoSEQ multiplex PCR; in TCRdb, only in-frame clones are kept and a portion is missing. In the table there are fewer than 250,000 clones, less than 90% of which are singletons. The specimen sequenced was peripheral blood. These TCRs come from a man in his sixties or seventies with acute or convalescent COVID-19.

The V gene is TRBV2, the J gene TRBJ2-1; TRBD1 might be the D (6 bases). Germline V gives CDR1 SNHLY, CDR2 FYNNEI. Trimming stripped 3 bases from V and 6 bases from J, with 15 bases between. The CDR3 has 15 residues. The CDR3 region is CASSDDRPTVNEQFF. CDR3 sequence (DNA): TGTGCCAGCAGTGATGACAGGCCTACTGTCAATGAGCAGTTCTTC. The variable domain in full, completed from reference TRBV2 and TRBJ2-1, reads EPEVTQTPSHQVTQMGQEVILRCVPISNHLYFYWYRQILGQKVEFLVSFYNNEISEKSEIFDDQFSVERPDGSNFTLKIRSTKLEDSAMYFCASSDDRPTVNEQFFGPGTRLTVL.

The chain couples TRBV4-1 to TRBJ2-2; D perhaps matches TRBD2 (5 bases). The germline V gene encodes CDR1 MGHRA and CDR2 YSYEKL. This CDR3 contains 16 residues. V gave up 1 base and J gave up 0 bases, with 9 bases separating them. CDR3 in amino acids: CASSQGYGANTGELFF. CDR3 nucleotide sequence: TGCGCCAGCAGCCAAGGGTACGGGGCGAACACCGGGGAGCTGTTTTTT.

The gene calls are TRBV12-3 or TRBV12-4 and TRBJ1-5; 9 positions match TRBD1. The junction had 1 base not matched to a gene; V was cut back by 8 bases and J by 5 bases. The CDR3 sequence is 12 residues long. This CDR3 is CASGTGYQPQHF. CDR3 sequence (DNA): TGTGCCAGCGGGACAGGGTATCAGCCCCAGCATTTT.

This chain links TRBV28 with TRBJ1-5; 9 bases are shared with TRBD1. The CDR3 loop spans 18 amino acids. Germline loops: CDR1 MDHEN, CDR2 SYDVKM. V dropped 2 bases and J dropped 1; count of bases not matched to a gene: 9. For the CDR3, the DNA is TGTGCCAGCAGTTTAGAGGGGGGCGGACAGGGGAGCAATCAGCCCCAGCATTTT. As protein: CASSLEGGGQGSNQPQHF.

This sequence joins TRBV2 and TRBJ2-7; TRBD1 agrees at 9 bases. Per the germline V gene, CDR1 is SNHLY and CDR2 is FYNNEI. This CDR3 contains 12 residues. Trimming removed 8 bases from V and 5 bases from J; junction bases left unmatched: 4. Here the CDR3 reads CASGQGWDEQYF. DNA of the CDR3: TGTGCCAGCGGACAGGGGTGGGACGAGCAGTACTTC.

The CDR3 DNA is TGTGCCAGTAGTATGGCGAGCAGGGGGCAAACTGAAGCTTTCTTT. This translates into CASSMASRGQTEAFF. The rearrangement links TRBV19 to TRBJ1-1; TRBD1 matches at 8 bases. The V and J ends lost 3 bases and 5 bases, in that order; junction bases with no gene match: 8. This CDR3 has 15 amino acids. Germline V CDR1 and CDR2: LNHDA, SQIVND (reference sequence).

This sequence joins TRBV6-1 and TRBJ1-1; D not resolved. CDR1 and CDR2 (germline): MNHNS, SASEGT. Between the trimmed V and J ends, which lost 3 bases and 4 bases, there was a span of 6 bases. The CDR3 sequence is 12 residues long. For the CDR3, the DNA is TGTGCCAGCAGTGAGTGGAGCACTGAAGCTTTCTTT. It yields the protein CASSEWSTEAFF.

This clone was detected only once. CDR3 in amino acids: CASILAGYDYEQYF. The CDR3 DNA sequence: TGTGCCAGCATTCTAGCGGGATACGACTACGAGCAGTACTTC. The chain couples TRBV28 to TRBJ2-7; 9 bases map to TRBD2. This CDR3 region has 14 residues. V shed 7 bases, J shed 3 bases, and the junction held 7 bases outside the gene matches. Germline V lookup: CDR1 MDHEN, CDR2 SYDVKM.

The V gene is TRBV6-6, the J gene TRBJ1-3; no clear D. The V end lost 6 bases, the J end lost 0 bases, and 6 bases lay between the germline ends. The germline V gene has CDR1 MNHNY and CDR2 SVGAGI (reference sequence). This CDR3 has 13 residues. The CDR3 protein is CASRSVSGNTIYF. CDR3 in DNA: TGTGCCAGCAGGTCCGTCTCTGGAAACACCATATATTTT.

CDR3 in amino acids: CASSATSGSGANVLTF. The CDR3 nucleotides are TGTGCCAGCAGCGCAACTAGCGGCTCTGGGGCCAACGTCCTGACTTTC. The rearrangement links TRBV5-4 to TRBJ2-6, with 8 positions matching TRBD2. The CDR3 covers 16 residues. CDR1 and CDR2 (germline): SGHNT, YYREEE (reference sequence). J was trimmed by 0 bases and V by 4 bases; bases with no gene match: 3.

The chain combines TRBV3-1 (or the pseudogene TRBV3-2) with TRBJ2-1; D may be TRBD1 (5 bases). Germline CDR1 reads LGHDT; CDR2 reads YNNKEL (reference sequence). The CDR3 extends over 14 amino acids. With 4 bases removed from V and 9 bases from J, the gap between germline ends came to 16 bases. The CDR3 region is CASSPELGAGEQFF. The CDR3 bases are TGTGCCAGCAGCCCCGAGTTAGGGGCTGGTGAGCAGTTCTTC.

This sequence joins TRBV6-1 and TRBJ2-1, with 8 bases matching TRBD1. This CDR3 region has 17 residues. CDR1 and CDR2 (germline): MNHNS, SASEGT. V was pared by 4 bases and J by 3 bases, with 11 bases of the junction left unmatched. For the CDR3, the DNA is TGTGCCAGCAGTGGGGGCAGGGGGCGCCTGAGCTACAATGAGCAGTTCTTC. Residues: CASSGGRGRLSYNEQFF.

The J gene is TRBJ1-2, the V gene TRBV6-6, with 8 bases aligning to TRBD1. The germline V gene has CDR1 MNHNY and CDR2 SVGAGI (reference sequence). V was pared by 4 bases and J by 8 bases, with 12 bases of the junction left unmatched. The CDR3 is 15 residues long. CDR3 in amino acids: CASSSSGAGGKGYTF. The CDR3 DNA reads TGTGCCAGCAGTTCCTCCGGCGCAGGGGGCAAGGGCTACACCTTC.

This rearrangement joins TRBV29-1 to TRBJ1-1; 10 nucleotides align to TRBD1. The CDR3 has 13 residues. Germline V gene data show CDR1 as SQVTM and CDR2 as ANQGSEA. V lost 7 bases to trimming and J lost 4 bases; unmatched junction nucleotides: 6. In DNA form, the CDR3 reads TGCAGCGCCGGGGACAGGGGCGGCACTGAAGCTTTCTTT. Translating gives CSAGDRGGTEAFF. Variable domain in full (rest from reference TRBV29-1 and TRBJ1-1): SAVISQKPSRDICQRGTSLTIQCQVDSQVTMMFWYRQQPGQSLTLIATANQGSEATYESGFVIDKFPISRPNLTFSTLTVSNMSPEDSSIYLCSAGDRGGTEAFFGQGTRLTVV.

The chain is built from TRBV6-1 and TRBJ1-1; 8 positions agree with TRBD1. The CDR3 has 13 amino acids. J was trimmed by 11 bases and V by 3 bases; bases with no gene match: 8. CDR1 MNHNS and CDR2 SASEGT come from the germline V gene. The CDR3 region is CASSDRTGSRAFF. In nucleotides, the CDR3 is TGTGCCAGCAGTGATAGGACAGGGTCTCGGGCTTTCTTT.

The J gene is TRBJ1-3, the V gene TRBV7-2, with D unresolved. In germline, CDR1 is SGHTA, CDR2 FQGNSA. Trimming shortened V by 8 bases and J by 0 bases, and 11 bases separated the two germline ends. The length of the CDR3 is 14 residues. The CDR3 reads CASAWAPSGNTIYF. Here the CDR3 DNA reads TGTGCCAGCGCCTGGGCACCCTCTGGAAACACCATATATTTT.

The V and J genes are TRBV14 and TRBJ1-1; D is ambiguous. The CDR3 is made up of 13 amino acids. Germline V gives CDR1 SGHDN, CDR2 FVKESK. The V end was cut by 0 bases, the J end by 3 bases, with 5 bases between. Here the CDR3 reads CASSQDLDTEAFF. As DNA, the CDR3 is TGTGCCAGCAGCCAAGATCTAGACACTGAAGCTTTCTTT. The full variable domain, its missing parts supplied by reference TRBV14 and TRBJ1-1, is EAGVTQFPSHSVIEKGQTVTLRCDPISGHDNLYWYRRVMGKEIKFLLHFVKESKQDESGMPNNRFLAERTGGTYSTLKVQPAELEDSGVYFCASSQDLDTEAFFGQGTRLTVV.

The sample holds one count of this clone. This chain uses TRBV7-2 with TRBJ2-3; a possible D gene is TRBD2 (6 bases). The CDR3 totals 17 residues. Deletions cut 5 bases from V and 1 base from J, with 19 bases between. Germline V gene lookup returns CDR1 SGHTA and CDR2 FQGNSA. Written as DNA, the CDR3 is TGTGCCAGCAGCGCGTTAACTGCGGGACTCCGCACAGATACGCAGTATTTT. This translates into CASSALTAGLRTDTQYF.

J is TRBJ2-2 and V is TRBV19; 7 bases line up with TRBD2. Germline values: CDR1 LNHDA, CDR2 SQIVND (reference sequence). J was trimmed by 3 bases and V by 3 bases; bases with no gene match: 7. The CDR3 sequence is 16 residues long. DNA for the CDR3: TGTGCCAGTAGTATCCCCCTAGCGGACTACACCGGGGAGCTGTTTTTT. Translating it yields CASSIPLADYTGELFF.